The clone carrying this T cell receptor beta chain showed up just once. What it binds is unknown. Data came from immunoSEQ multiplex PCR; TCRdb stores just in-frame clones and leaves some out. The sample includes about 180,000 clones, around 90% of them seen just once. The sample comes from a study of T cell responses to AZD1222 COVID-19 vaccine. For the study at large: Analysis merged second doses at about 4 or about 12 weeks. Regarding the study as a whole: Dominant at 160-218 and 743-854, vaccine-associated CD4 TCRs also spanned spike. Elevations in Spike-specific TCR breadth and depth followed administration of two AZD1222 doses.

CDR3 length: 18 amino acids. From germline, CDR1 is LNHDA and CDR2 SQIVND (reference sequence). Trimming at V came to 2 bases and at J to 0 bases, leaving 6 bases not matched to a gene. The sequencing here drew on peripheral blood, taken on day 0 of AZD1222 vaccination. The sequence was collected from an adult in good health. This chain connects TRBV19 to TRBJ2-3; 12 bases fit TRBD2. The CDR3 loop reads CASSIFLAGGPSTDTQYF. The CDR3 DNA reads TGTGCCAGTAGTATATTTCTAGCGGGGGGGCCTAGCACAGATACGCAGTATTTT.